This TCR beta chain stems from a study of T cell changes during pregnancy in multiple sclerosis. Generated by immunoSEQ multiplex PCR, the TCRdb table keeps only in-frame clones and is missing some. The table lists 75,000 to 95,000 clones, around 93% of them singletons. From germline, CDR1 is GTSNPN and CDR2 SVGIG (reference sequence). Trimming cost V 7 bases and J 4 bases; bases outside gene matches: 5. CDR3 length: 13 amino acids. Sequences were derived from peripheral blood, sampled in the second trimester of pregnancy. V and J are TRBV30 and TRBJ2-2, with 8 bases lining up with TRBD2. This sequence was found in a female donor with multiple sclerosis, enrolled in a pregnancy study. The CDR3 spells CAFRLAITGELFF. In DNA form, the CDR3 reads TGTGCCTTTCGACTAGCGATCACCGGGGAGCTGTTTTTT.